A single sample is the source of the 2 T cell receptor beta chains below, sequenced in a study of T cell responses to AZD1222 COVID-19 vaccine (dated by TCRdb to the early 2020s). Library preparation used the immunoSEQ multiplex PCR assay. TCRdb stores this immuneACCESS table with in-frame sequences only. Part of the clones is absent; in the studies checked, under half of the shortfall reflects unresolved V genes, and no reason is known for the rest. In this sample the table shows about 94,000 clones, about 85% of which occur a single time. 4.5% of the sample comes from the top ten. In the paper's terms, the time point label means: about 28 days (+/-7) after the second vaccine dose. Sequenced here: peripheral blood, sampled 28 days after the second AZD1222 dose. These TCRs come from an adult who received the AZD1222 COVID-19 vaccine.

The chain employs TRBV28 and TRBJ2-7; a weak D match, TRBD1 (6 bases). Germline V gene lookup returns CDR1 MDHEN and CDR2 SYDVKM. V dropped 3 bases and J dropped 3 bases, with 9 bases sitting between them. CDR3 length: 13 amino acids. This CDR3 is CASSFLQGYEQYF. The DNA of the CDR3 is TGTGCCAGCAGTTTCCTACAGGGCTACGAGCAGTACTTC.

On this clone: The junction departs from germline at one end; a sequencing error may be responsible. The rearrangement uses TRBV7-7 and TRBJ2-7, with 7 bases identical to TRBD2. The CDR3 is made up of 13 amino acids. From germline, CDR1 is SSHAT and CDR2 FNYEAQ (reference sequence). Written as DNA, the CDR3 is TGTGCTAGCAGCCCGGGGGGTCCGGTAGAGCAGTACTTC. Translation: CASSPGGPVEQYF. Filled out from reference TRBV7-7 and TRBJ2-7, the complete variable domain reads GAGVSQSPRYKVTKRGQDVTLRCDPISSHATLYWYQQALGQGPEFLTYFNYEAQPDKSGLPSDRFSAERPEGSISTLTIQRTEQRDSAMYRCASSPGGPVEQYFGPGTRLTVT.